A selection of T cell receptor beta chains follows, all from one sample in a study of lymphopenia after photon versus proton radiotherapy. Clones were read by immunoSEQ multiplex PCR, and TCRdb kept only the in-frame ones, dropping some. The sample yields roughly 30,000 clones, about 87% seen once. The sequences come from peripheral blood, collected from a patient treated with proton-based radiotherapy. These receptors all stem from a woman aged 55-69 years with cholangiocarcinoma. Some clones in this sample may be carry-over from other donors' samples. CDR3s include the opening cysteine and the closing phenylalanine or tryptophan. A D gene is named only where the DNA matches it firmly.

TRBD2	TRBV5-1	TRBJ2-1	TGCGCCAGCAGCTTGGGGCTAGCGGGAGTCGATGAGCAGTTCTTC	CASSLGLAGVDEQFF
-	TRBV2	TRBJ2-7	TGTGCCAGCACAGACAATACCTACGAGCAGTACTTC	CASTDNTYEQYF
TRBD1	TRBV10-1	TRBJ2-3	TGCGCCAGCAGTGCGGGCAGGGGGTTTAACACAGATACGCAGTATTTT	CASSAGRGFNTDTQYF
TRBD1	TRBV7-2	TRBJ1-3	TGTGCCAGCAGGAAACAACAGGGGGCGCTCGGAAACACCATATATTTT	CASRKQQGALGNTIYF
-	TRBV7-9	TRBJ2-3	TGTGCCAGCAGCCTCCCGCCAGATACGCAGTATTTT	CASSLPPDTQYF
TRBD1	TRBV9	TRBJ1-1	TGTGCCAGCAGCGTAGGTGCAGGGGGGATGAACACTGAAGCTTTCTTT	CASSVGAGGMNTEAFF
-	TRBV1	TRBJ2-5	TGCACCAGCAGCCCGAGGGCGGGGCCGCAAGAGACCCAGTACTTC	CTSSPRAGPQETQYF
-	TRBV18	TRBJ2-7	TGTGCCAGCTCACCAATGAAGGACTACGAGCAGTACTTC	CASSPMKDYEQYF
-	TRBV7-7	TRBJ2-5	TGTGCCAGCAGCGTTGCGGGGCGCGGGGAGACCCAGTACTTC	CASSVAGRGETQYF
-	TRBV25-1	TRBJ2-1	TGTGCCAGCAGTGAATCGGGTAGTGGGGTGCATGAGCAGTTCTTC	CASSESGSGVHEQFF
-	TRBV11-3	TRBJ1-1	TGTGCCAGCAGCTTAGGGGGCCCACGCACTGAAGCTTTCTTT	CASSLGGPRTEAFF
TRBD2	TRBV5-4	TRBJ2-3	TGTGCCAGCAGCCCAGCTCTTAGCGGGAGGGTTGGTGATACGCAGTATTTT	CASSPALSGRVGDTQYF
TRBD2	TRBV7-2	TRBJ2-7	TGTGCCAGCCGGGCGGGAGGGCTTGTTCACGAGCAGTACTTC	CASRAGGLVHEQYF
-	TRBV5-1	TRBJ2-1	TGCGCCAGCAGCTTGGCTTTCGGGGACTGGGGGAATGAGCAGTTCTTC	CASSLAFGDWGNEQFF
-	TRBV25-1	TRBJ1-6	TGTGCCAGCAGGAAGACCGGTTATAATTCACCCCTCCACTTT	CASRKTGYNSPLHF
-	TRBV6-5	TRBJ2-5	TGTGCCAGCAGTGGGCTCGCGAACCAAGAGACCCAGTACTTC	CASSGLANQETQYF
TRBD1	TRBV29-1	TRBJ2-2	TGCAGCGCTCGGGACAGGGGGGATCCCGGGGAGCTGTTTTTT	CSARDRGDPGELFF
TRBD1	TRBV9	TRBJ2-7	TGTGCCAGCAGCGGCGGGACAGGGGTAGCCTACGAGCAGTACTTC	CASSGGTGVAYEQYF
-	TRBV11-2	TRBJ2-2	TGTGCCAGCAGCTTACTCGGAAAGGCCGGGGAGCTGTTTTTT	CASSLLGKAGELFF
-	TRBV11-2	TRBJ1-1	TGTGCCAGCAGCACGGACAGAGCCGAACCCACTGAAGCTTTCTTT	CASSTDRAEPTEAFF
-	TRBV23-1	TRBJ2-1	TGCGCCAGCAGTTCGTCCGATAATGAGCAGTTCTTC	CASSSSDNEQFF
-	TRBV2	TRBJ2-7	TGTGCCAGCAAAGGCGGAACCTACGAGCAGTACTTC	CASKGGTYEQYF
-	TRBV11-2	TRBJ1-1	TGTGCCAGCAGCCCTCTGGCGGGGGGGACCGAAGCTTTCTTT	CASSPLAGGTEAFF
-	TRBV7-9	TRBJ2-7	TGTGCCAGCAGCTCGGGACGGATTTACGAGCAGTACTTC	CASSSGRIYEQYF
-	TRBV6-6	TRBJ2-1	TGTGCCACTACAGCTCGATTTTACAATGAGCAGTTCTTC	CATTARFYNEQFF
TRBD1	TRBV27	TRBJ1-2	TGTGCCAGCAGCTCTTCTGAAGACAGGGTCCAATTTAGAGGCTACACCTTC	CASSSSEDRVQFRGYTF
-	TRBV18	TRBJ2-1	TGTGCCAGCTCACGAACCGGGACTGGCTACAATGAGCAGTTCTTC	CASSRTGTGYNEQFF
TRBD2	TRBV27	TRBJ2-2	TGTGCCAGCAGTTTAAGAGTAGCGGGGAACACCGGGGAGCTGTTTTTT	CASSLRVAGNTGELFF
TRBD2	TRBV9	TRBJ2-7	TGTGCCAGCAGCGAGGGACTAGCGGGATACGAGCAGTACTTC	CASSEGLAGYEQYF
TRBD2	TRBV2	TRBJ2-7	TGTGCCAGCAGTGATCCACAGGGGGGACTAGCGGGAGGGATCTCCTACGAGCAGTACTTC	CASSDPQGGLAGGISYEQYF
TRBD2	TRBV29-1	TRBJ2-5	TGCAGCGTTGAGACTAGCGGACAAGAGACCCAGTACTTC	CSVETSGQETQYF
TRBD1	TRBV6-5	TRBJ2-7	TGTGCCAGCAGAGGACAGGCCACCTACGAGCAGTACTTC	CASRGQATYEQYF
-	TRBV2	TRBJ1-5	TGTGCCAGCATATGGAGCCCAGATAGCAATCAGCCCCAGCATTTT	CASIWSPDSNQPQHF
TRBD2	TRBV7-6	TRBJ2-1	TGTGCCAGCAGCTCCACTAGCGGGAGGGAGCAGTTCTTC	CASSSTSGREQFF
-	TRBV11-2	TRBJ2-7	TGTGCCATCCGACTCGGTGAGCAGTACTTC	CAIRLGEQYF
TRBD1	TRBV10-1	TRBJ2-2	TGCGCCAGCGGGGATAACAGGGGCATTACCGGGGAGCTGTTTTTT	CASGDNRGITGELFF
-	TRBV18	TRBJ2-7	TGTGCCAGCTCACCCCAGGGGGGGACTAACTCCTACGAGCAGTACTTC	CASSPQGGTNSYEQYF
TRBD2	TRBV19	TRBJ2-7	TGTGCCAGTAGGACTAGCGGGAGGGCCTACGGAGAGCAGTACTTC	CASRTSGRAYGEQYF
-	TRBV7-9	TRBJ1-2	TGTGCCAGCAGCTTAGGTGATAGGGACCGAGGCTACACCTTC	CASSLGDRDRGYTF
-	TRBV6-5	TRBJ1-2	TGTGCCAGCAGCCAATTATCTCCGCGGACTTATGGCTACACCTTC	CASSQLSPRTYGYTF
-	TRBV7-9	TRBJ1-2	TGTGCCAGCAGCTTAAGATGGGACCAGGGCTCCTATGGCTACACCTTC	CASSLRWDQGSYGYTF
-	TRBV7-9	TRBJ2-1	TGTGCCAGCAGCGTGTATCAGAACAATGAGCAGTTCTTC	CASSVYQNNEQFF
-	TRBV5-1	TRBJ2-3	TGCGCCAGCAGCTTGGAAGGGGGGGATACGCAGTATTTT	CASSLEGGDTQYF
-	TRBV27	TRBJ2-5	TGTGCCAGCAGTCCCCTAGGGGTCGGTGAGGAGAAGACCCAGTACTTC	CASSPLGVGEEKTQYF
-	TRBV20-1	TRBJ1-2	TGCAGTGCTGGGGCGGAAGATGGCTACACCTTC	CSAGAEDGYTF
TRBD2	TRBV7-2	TRBJ2-7	TGTGCCAGCAGCTCAATTGGGACTAGCGGGAGGGTATCCTACGAGCAGTACTTC	CASSSIGTSGRVSYEQYF
-	TRBV9	TRBJ2-7	TGTGCCAGCAGCGCCCCCGGCACCTACGAGCAGTACTTC	CASSAPGTYEQYF
TRBD2	TRBV11-3	TRBJ2-1	TGTGCCAGCAGCTTAGCGGGGGGAAAAAATGAGCAGTTCTTC	CASSLAGGKNEQFF